This T cell receptor beta chain was identified in a study of T-cell memory formation after mild COVID-19. MiXCR, run by TCRdb on the 5' RACE reads, gives a single entry per CDR3 protein. The data show about 560,000 distinct CDR3 sequences, with 15% to 20% seen just once and 8.1% held by the top ten. The CDR3 covers 13 residues. Germline CDR1 MDHEN, CDR2 SYDVKM. The V and J ends lost 2 bases and 3 bases respectively, with 7 bases between them. This clonotype was recorded a few times. This chain connects TRBV28 to TRBJ1-2; TRBD1 is a possible D gene (5 bases). This clonotype was sampled from an adult woman who had mild COVID-19 (a few samples of this study predate the infection). Cell type and time point are not known. The sequenced material came from PBMCs or a T cell subset sorted from them (not recorded which). CDR3 sequence reads: CASSLRQHYGYTF. CDR3 DNA: TGTGCCAGCAGTTTAAGACAGCACTATGGCTACACCTTC.